This is a list of T cell receptor beta chains from one sample in a study of metastatic and nonmetastatic thyroid tumors. With MiXCR, TCRdb reprocessed the PCR reads. The sample lists around 4,100 clones, 35% occurring once. Sample: adjacent normal tissue. Every receptor here comes from a female donor with papillary thyroid cancer or a benign thyroid nodule (not recorded which). Some clones in this sample may be carry-over from other donors' samples. CDR3s include the opening cysteine and the closing phenylalanine or tryptophan. A D gene is named only where the DNA matches it firmly. Size is omitted from some rows. Given values are once, few, many or a class for expanded clones.

v_call	clone_size	d_call	cdr3_length	j_call	cdr3_aa	cdr3_nt
TRBV20-1	.	TRBD2	14	TRBJ2-5	CSARGGGAEETQYF	TGCAGTGCTAGAGGCGGGGGGGCGGAGGAGACCCAGTACTTC
TRBV6-1	few	.	14	TRBJ1-2	CASTPSMGNYGYTF	TGTGCCAGCACCCCGTCCATGGGAAACTATGGCTACACCTTC
TRBV11-2	.	TRBD2	19	TRBJ2-7	CASSPDLTGGPRSSYEQYF	TGTGCCAGCAGCCCCGATCTGACGGGAGGGCCTCGGAGCTCCTACGAGCAGTACTTC
TRBV2	.	TRBD2	16	TRBJ2-1	CASSPLSGSSYNEQFF	TGTGCCAGCAGTCCCCTTAGCGGGAGCTCCTACAATGAGCAGTTCTTC
TRBV27	.	TRBD1	14	TRBJ2-7	CASSLLDRVHEQYF	TGTGCCAGCAGTTTATTGGACAGGGTCCACGAGCAGTACTTC
TRBV20-1	.	TRBD2	17	TRBJ2-2	CSARGAGLAGNTGELFF	TGCAGTGCTAGAGGGGCGGGACTAGCAGGGAACACCGGGGAGCTGTTTTTT
TRBV20-1	many	.	13	TRBJ1-4	CSDRDSGRAKLFF	TGCAGTGATAGAGATTCGGGACGGGCAAAACTGTTTTTT
TRBV2	large	.	15	TRBJ2-2	CASSGQEDNTGELFF	TGTGCCAGCAGTGGACAGGAAGACAACACCGGGGAGCTGTTTTTT
TRBV28	.	.	15	TRBJ1-3	CASSDPGANGNTIFF	TGTGCCAGCAGCGACCCTGGGGCTAACGGAAACACCATATTTTTT
TRBV2	large	.	13	TRBJ1-2	CATTVNVHYGYTF	TGTGCCACGACAGTGAACGTTCACTATGGCTACACCTTC
TRBV12-3/TRBV12-4	few	.	15	TRBJ2-7	CASSLGGGSAYEQYF	TGTGCCAGCAGTTTAGGAGGGGGGTCGGCCTACGAGCAGTACTTC
TRBV7-9	.	.	12	TRBJ2-3	CASSLGTDTQYF	TGTGCCAGCAGCTTAGGCACAGATACGCAGTATTTT
TRBV5-4	.	.	17	TRBJ2-3	CAGSLASVQGRTDTQYF	TGTGCCGGCAGCTTGGCATCCGTTCAGGGGCGCACAGATACGCAGTATTTT
TRBV25-1	large	.	15	TRBJ1-1	CASSHSGTPNTEAFF	TGTGCCAGCAGTCATTCCGGGACACCGAACACTGAAGCTTTCTTT
TRBV30	many	.	15	TRBJ2-4	CAWSVRGMAKNIQYF	TGTGCCTGGAGTGTGAGGGGTATGGCCAAAAACATTCAGTACTTC
TRBV5-1	large	.	13	TRBJ2-2	CASEFEGAGELFF	TGCGCCAGCGAGTTCGAGGGGGCCGGGGAGCTGTTTTTT
TRBV27	few	TRBD1	15	TRBJ1-3	CASSRQGVSGNTIYF	TGTGCCAGCAGCAGACAGGGGGTCTCTGGAAACACCATATATTTT
TRBV6-1	few	.	14	TRBJ1-2	CASSGGGGRYGYTF	TGTGCCAGCAGCGGGGGGGGCGGACGCTATGGCTACACCTTC
TRBV12-3/TRBV12-4	.	.	15	TRBJ1-5	CASSLEGSSNQPQHF	TGTGCCAGCAGTTTGGAAGGCAGCAGCAATCAGCCCCAGCATTTT
TRBV6-1	.	TRBD1	15	TRBJ1-6	CASSMGTGRNSPLHF	TGTGCCAGCAGTATGGGGACAGGGAGGAATTCACCCCTCCACTTT
TRBV7-9	large	TRBD1	14	TRBJ2-7	CASSPGQDAYEQYF	TGTGCCAGCAGCCCGGGACAGGACGCCTACGAGCAGTACTTC
TRBV20-1	.	.	13	TRBJ2-5	CSAKGDAQETQYF	TGCAGTGCTAAGGGGGACGCTCAAGAGACCCAGTACTTC
TRBV10-1	.	.	17	TRBJ2-2	CASSESLGVANTGELFF	TGCGCCAGCAGTGAGAGTCTGGGTGTAGCGAACACCGGGGAGCTGTTTTTT
TRBV20-1	once	.	13	TRBJ1-1	CSASGGSNTEAFF	TGCAGTGCCAGCGGGGGGTCCAACACTGAAGCTTTCTTT
TRBV7-9	few	.	12	TRBJ2-1	CASSRGDNEQFF	TGTGCCAGCAGCCGCGGGGACAATGAGCAGTTCTTC
TRBV6-2/TRBV6-3	large	TRBD2	16	TRBJ2-7	CASSYSTSGSSYEQYF	TGTGCCAGCAGTTACTCGACTAGCGGAAGCTCCTACGAGCAGTACTTC
TRBV6-2/TRBV6-3	.	.	11	TRBJ1-1	CASSPNTEAFF	TGTGCCAGCAGCCCGAACACTGAAGCTTTCTTT
TRBV27	.	TRBD2	20	TRBJ2-7	CASNFSVTGKLAGFSYDQYF	TGTGCCAGCAATTTCAGCGTGACAGGGAAACTAGCGGGATTCTCCTACGATCAGTACTTC
TRBV5-1	large	.	15	TRBJ1-2	CASSLDGNRAYGYTF	TGCGCCAGCAGCTTGGACGGAAACAGGGCCTATGGCTACACCTTC
TRBV5-1	.	.	17	TRBJ1-4	CASSLTGNPATNEKLFF	TGCGCCAGCAGCTTGACAGGGAACCCAGCAACTAATGAAAAACTGTTTTTT
TRBV7-2	.	TRBD1	14	TRBJ1-5	CASSRTGGNQPQHF	TGTGCCAGCAGTCGGACAGGGGGGAATCAGCCCCAGCATTTT
TRBV2	few	.	14	TRBJ1-3	CASSESGTGNTIYF	TGTGCCAGCAGTGAATCAGGGACCGGAAACACCATATATTTT
TRBV11-2	.	.	15	TRBJ2-1	CASSNRVGTYNEQFF	TGTGCCAGCAGCAACAGGGTCGGGACCTACAATGAGCAGTTCTTC
TRBV30	.	.	12	TRBJ2-7	CAWSVLANEQYF	TGTGCCTGGAGTGTACTAGCCAACGAGCAGTACTTC
TRBV28	large	TRBD1	14	TRBJ1-5	CASRGGGLNQPQHF	TGTGCCAGCAGGGGAGGGGGCCTAAATCAGCCCCAGCATTTT
TRBV28	.	.	14	TRBJ2-2	CASSLSSASGELFF	TGTGCCAGCAGTTTATCATCGGCCTCCGGGGAGCTGTTTTTT
TRBV20-1	.	TRBD1	14	TRBJ1-2	CSASLTGAGDGYTF	TGCAGTGCTAGCCTGACAGGGGCGGGTGATGGCTACACCTTC
TRBV2	.	.	14	TRBJ1-4	CASSGGRANEKLFF	TGTGCCAGCAGCGGGGGACGGGCGAATGAAAAACTGTTTTTT
TRBV29-1	medium-sized	.	13	TRBJ2-7	CSVARDTSYEQYF	TGCAGCGTAGCCCGGGACACTTCCTACGAGCAGTACTTC
TRBV19	.	TRBD2	17	TRBJ2-3	CASSTLPGLGHSDTQYF	TGTGCCAGTAGTACACTCCCGGGACTAGGTCATTCAGATACGCAGTATTTT
TRBV30	.	TRBD2	12	TRBJ2-7	CARGGNSYEQYF	TGTGCCCGGGGGGGGAACTCCTACGAGCAGTACTTC
TRBV6-2/TRBV6-3	few	TRBD2	18	TRBJ2-7	CASMGTNPGLAGVYEQYF	TGTGCCAGCATGGGGACCAATCCGGGACTAGCGGGAGTTTACGAGCAGTACTTC
TRBV12-3/TRBV12-4	few	.	14	TRBJ1-5	CASTHSTGNQPQHF	TGTGCCAGCACCCACTCAACAGGGAATCAGCCCCAGCATTTT
TRBV25-1	few	.	11	TRBJ1-1	CASSVGTEAFF	TGTGCCAGCAGTGTAGGGACTGAAGCTTTCTTT
TRBV30	.	.	14	TRBJ1-1	CAWSVALGGDNDFF	TGTGCCTGGAGTGTAGCCCTAGGTGGCGATAATGATTTCTTT
TRBV6-1	few	TRBD1	15	TRBJ2-2	CASSLDRTGSGELFF	TGTGCCAGCAGCCTCGACAGGACAGGGTCCGGGGAGCTGTTTTTT
TRBV28	.	.	14	TRBJ2-7	CASILCGFSDEQYF	TGTGCCAGCATACTCTGCGGGTTCTCCGACGAGCAGTACTTC
TRBV6-1	.	.	13	TRBJ1-2	CASRTGTNYGYTF	TGTGCCAGCAGAACCGGGACTAACTATGGCTACACCTTC
TRBV7-2	.	TRBD1	15	TRBJ1-1	CASSGRTGGNTEAFF	TGTGCCAGCAGCGGACGGACAGGGGGGAACACTGAAGCTTTCTTT
TRBV27	.	TRBD2	16	TRBJ2-2	CASTQRSGMNTGELFF	TGTGCCAGCACCCAGCGTAGCGGGATGAACACCGGGGAGCTGTTTTTT
TRBV5-1	few	TRBD1	13	TRBJ2-7	CASSSRQGGEQYF	TGCGCCAGCAGCAGCAGACAGGGCGGCGAGCAGTACTTC
TRBV7-9	.	.	13	TRBJ2-7	CASRRTSSYEQYF	TGTGCCAGCAGAAGGACTTCCTCCTACGAGCAGTACTTC
TRBV11-2	.	.	15	TRBJ2-1	CATTPRAESYYEQFF	TGTGCCACGACCCCCCGGGCAGAGAGCTACTATGAGCAGTTCTTC
TRBV27	.	.	14	TRBJ2-5	CASSRRRALETQYF	TGTGCCAGCAGTCGTCGGAGGGCCCTAGAGACCCAGTACTTC
TRBV6-1	.	TRBD1	13	TRBJ2-7	CASSSPGGYEQYF	TGTGCCAGCAGTTCCCCAGGGGGCTACGAGCAGTACTTC